Listed below are T cell receptor beta chains from one sample, sequenced in a study of shared clonotypes between healthy human individuals. The data were produced by immunoSEQ multiplex PCR, yet TCRdb's version contains in-frame clones alone and is incomplete. This repertoire shows fewer than 1.6 million clones, approximately 98.5% found once; its top ten account for approximately 0.4%. Sequencing was performed on naive CD4+ T cells sorted from blood. These receptors were taken from a man aged 25 to 40 in good health. CDR3s include the opening cysteine and the closing phenylalanine or tryptophan. The order of the fields is V gene, J gene, clone size, D gene, CDR3 DNA, CDR3 protein. A D gene is named only where the DNA matches it firmly. Size is omitted from some rows. Given values are once, few, many or a class for expanded clones.

TRBV5-1,TRBJ1-2,.,.,TGCGCCAGCAGCTTGGAGGGTAATGGCTACACCTTC,CASSLEGNGYTF
TRBV5-1,TRBJ1-4,.,TRBD1,TGCGCCAGCAGCGCCGGGACAGCTAATGAAAAACTGTTTTTT,CASSAGTANEKLFF
TRBV5-1,TRBJ2-7,.,TRBD2,TGCGCCAGCAGCGGGGGACTAGCGGGAGATTACGAGCAGTACTTC,CASSGGLAGDYEQYF
TRBV18,TRBJ2-1,once,TRBD2,TGTGCCAGCTCACCACTTTTGGCGGGAGTGGGCTACAATGAGCAGTTCTTC,CASSPLLAGVGYNEQFF
TRBV28,TRBJ2-5,.,TRBD2,TGTGCCAGCAGTTTATCAGCCGGGACTAGTCAAGAGACCCAGTACTTC,CASSLSAGTSQETQYF
TRBV5-5,TRBJ2-2,.,TRBD2,TGTGCCAGCTTTGGCGGGAGTCGCGACACCGGGGAGCTGTTTTTT,CASFGGSRDTGELFF
TRBV5-1,TRBJ2-7,.,TRBD2,TGCGCCAGCAGCTTGTTCGGACTAGCGGGGAGGGCCTACGAGCAGTACTTC,CASSLFGLAGRAYEQYF
TRBV4-3,TRBJ1-3,.,TRBD1,TGCGCCAGCAGCCCTTCAGGGGGCATACGAGGAAACACCATATATTTT,CASSPSGGIRGNTIYF
TRBV5-6,TRBJ2-6,.,TRBD1,TGTGCCAGCAGCGGCGAGACAGGGGCTGGGGCCAACGTCCTGACTTTC,CASSGETGAGANVLTF
TRBV11-3,TRBJ2-2,.,TRBD2,TGTGCCAGCAGCTTGACCCTCCGGACTAGCGGGGCACGGAACACCGGGGAGCTGTTTTTT,CASSLTLRTSGARNTGELFF
TRBV11-1,TRBJ2-7,.,.,TGTGCCAGCACCGACACTGGACGGCTTGACTACGAGCAGTACTTC,CASTDTGRLDYEQYF
TRBV11-2,TRBJ2-5,.,.,TGTGCCAGCAGCCCTCGGACAAGGAGGGAGACCCAGTACTTC,CASSPRTRRETQYF
TRBV18,TRBJ2-5,.,.,TGTGCCAGCTCACCAAAGGAGCTCCAAGAGACCCAGTACTTC,CASSPKELQETQYF
TRBV12-5,TRBJ2-5,.,TRBD1,TGTGCTAGTGGCTCGGACAGGGAAGAGACCCAGTACTTC,CASGSDREETQYF
TRBV2,TRBJ2-1,.,TRBD1,TGTGCCAGCTCTCTCACCCGGGACAGGGGGCCAGGCACTTTCTTC,CASSLTRDRGPGTFF
TRBV19,TRBJ2-7,.,.,TGTGCCAGTAGTCCACCGACCTACGAGCAGTACTTC,CASSPPTYEQYF
TRBV7-8,TRBJ2-7,.,.,TGTGCCAGCAGCTCCCGACAGATCTACGAGCAGTACTTC,CASSSRQIYEQYF
TRBV19,TRBJ2-1,.,.,TGTGCCAGTAGTATAGGCGGAGGGGCTACCAATGAGCAGTTCTTC,CASSIGGGATNEQFF
TRBV28,TRBJ2-1,.,.,TGTGCCAGCCGTCAGTCGGGGCTTAGGGGCTACAATGAGCAGTTCTTC,CASRQSGLRGYNEQFF
TRBV27,TRBJ2-4,.,TRBD1,TGTGCCAGCAGCCAGCCGCCGGGACAGGGTGCCAAAAACATTCAGTACTTC,CASSQPPGQGAKNIQYF
TRBV28,TRBJ1-1,once,.,TGTGCCAGCAGTGGACGGGCGAACACTGAAGCTTTCTTT,CASSGRANTEAFF
TRBV7-2,TRBJ2-1,.,TRBD2,TGTGCCAGCAGCCAGGGACTAGCGGGGAACAATGAGCAGTTCTTC,CASSQGLAGNNEQFF
TRBV29-1,TRBJ2-5,.,TRBD1,TGCAGCGTTGTGGGACAGGGAGGGGAGACCCAGTACTTC,CSVVGQGGETQYF
TRBV10-3,TRBJ2-1,.,.,TGTGCCATCAGTCAGGGGGGACCTAGCTCCTACAATGAGCAGTTCTTC,CAISQGGPSSYNEQFF
TRBV6-1,TRBJ2-3,.,.,TGTGCCAGCAGTGAGGGTCGGCGGGGACCTAGCACAGATACGCAGTATTTT,CASSEGRRGPSTDTQYF
TRBV9,TRBJ1-1,.,TRBD1,TGTGCCAGCAGCTCCCGACAGGGGGCTAACACTGAAGCTTTCTTT,CASSSRQGANTEAFF
TRBV6-6,TRBJ2-7,.,.,TGTGCCAGCAGTTACCGATCCGGTGGCGAGCAGTACTTC,CASSYRSGGEQYF